The 25 T cell receptor beta chains reported below all come from one sample, sequenced in a study of blood T cell repertoires in COVID-19. The protocol was immunoSEQ multiplex PCR, while the TCRdb copy is restricted to in-frame clones and leaves out a portion. The sample records around 250,000 clones, about 85% being singletons. The source material was PBMCs or T cells enriched from blood (not recorded which). All receptors derive from a woman between 45 and 65 years old who had been exposed to COVID-19.

The rearrangement links TRBV29-1 to TRBJ2-3; D is undetermined. V gave up 4 bases and J gave up 0 bases, with 8 bases separating them. The germline gives CDR1 SQVTM, CDR2 ANQGSEA. The CDR3 has 13 residues. The CDR3 region is CSVGRNSTDTQYF. The CDR3 nucleotides read TGCAGCGTTGGGAGAAATAGCACAGATACGCAGTATTTT.

V is TRBV4-2 and J is TRBJ2-3, with D perhaps TRBD1 (6 bases). V shed 3 bases and J shed 2 bases, with 12 bases lying between them. From germline, CDR1 is LGHNA and CDR2 YNFKEQ. The CDR3 is 15 residues long. The CDR3 protein is CASSQTGGPTDTQYF. The CDR3 bases are TGTGCCAGCAGCCAGACAGGAGGTCCCACAGATACGCAGTATTTT.

This chain uses TRBV2 with TRBJ2-1; 9 bases map to TRBD2. The CDR3 is 14 amino acids. V shed 6 bases and J 10 bases; nucleotides not matched to a gene: 10. The V gene's germline CDR1 is SNHLY and CDR2 FYNNEI. The CDR3 sequence is CASSGAGGIVEQFF. CDR3 sequence (DNA): TGTGCCAGCAGCGGGGCGGGGGGGATTGTCGAGCAGTTCTTC.

The sample holds one count of this clone. The chain joins TRBV19 to TRBJ1-1, with D hard to call. The CDR3 consists of 14 residues. The V gene's germline CDR1 is LNHDA and CDR2 SQIVND (reference sequence). Trimming shortened V by 2 bases and J by 3 bases, and 10 bases separated the two germline ends. For the CDR3, the DNA is TGTGCCAGTAGTATAAGGCGACGGGACACTGAAGCTTTCTTT. Protein: CASSIRRRDTEAFF.

J is TRBJ1-6 and V is TRBV5-6, with D perhaps TRBD1 (6 bases). This CDR3 is 16 amino acids long. Germline V gene lookup returns CDR1 SGHDT and CDR2 YYEEEE. V dropped 2 bases and J dropped 1 base, with 10 bases sitting between them. CDR3 nucleotides: TGTGCCAGCAGCTTAAGGGGGTCGTCCTATAATTCACCCCTCCACTTT. This gives the protein CASSLRGSSYNSPLHF.

CDR3 sequence (DNA): TGTGCCAGCAGTGAAGCGAGACGGCAGGAGGGGAACATTCAGTACTTC. Protein product: CASSEARRQEGNIQYF. This chain links TRBV2 with TRBJ2-4; perhaps TRBD2 as D (6 bases). Germline loops: CDR1 SNHLY, CDR2 FYNNEI. Trimming pared 0 bases from V and 7 bases from J, leaving 16 bases between. The CDR3 loop spans 16 amino acids.

V and J are TRBV5-8 and TRBJ1-5; perhaps TRBD1 as D (5 bases). Germline loops: CDR1 SGHTS, CDR2 YDEGEE. V lost 0 bases, J lost 9 bases, and 13 bases lay in between. This CDR3 is built from 14 residues. In DNA, the CDR3 is TGTGCCAGCAGCTTGGGGGGCGCCGGGGGGCCCCAGCATTTT. Translating it yields CASSLGGAGGPQHF.

The CDR3 DNA is TGTGCCAGCAGCCAACGGGGGGGCTATGGCTACACCTTC. This gives the protein CASSQRGGYGYTF. The chain joins TRBV3-1 (or the pseudogene TRBV3-2) to TRBJ1-2; D perhaps matches TRBD1 (5 bases). CDR1 is LGHDT and CDR2 is YNNKEL in the germline V gene (reference sequence). Trimming cost V 2 bases and J 4 bases, with 8 bases left between them. The CDR3 has 13 amino acids.

This rearrangement joins TRBV2 to TRBJ1-2, with no clear D. The germline CDR1 and CDR2 sequences are SNHLY and FYNNEI. CDR3 length: 13 residues. V lost 6 bases, J lost 1 base, and 9 bases lay in between. In DNA form, the CDR3 reads TGTGCCAGCAGCGCCGGGGTTAACTATGGCTACACCTTC. This gives the protein CASSAGVNYGYTF.

The chain employs TRBV19 and TRBJ2-3, with D uncertain. Germline CDR1 LNHDA, CDR2 SQIVND (reference sequence). V lost 1 base and J lost 2, with 10 bases in between. This CDR3 spans 15 amino acids. As DNA, the CDR3 is TGTGCCAGTAGTATAGGCCCGAGGCCCACAGATACGCAGTATTTT. The encoded protein is CASSIGPRPTDTQYF.

The chain has TRBV14 and TRBJ2-7; TRBD1 aligns across 7 bases. V trimming: 4 bases; J trimming: 6 bases; junction bases outside the gene matches: 12. This CDR3 region has 15 residues. Germline CDR1 and CDR2: SGHDN and FVKESK. CDR3 DNA: TGTGCCAGCAGCCGTGTGACAGGGCGTTTTAGCGAGCAGTACTTC. The encoded protein is CASSRVTGRFSEQYF.

This sequence joins TRBV7-9 and TRBJ1-2, with D perhaps matching TRBD1 (6 bases). From germline, CDR1 is SEHNR and CDR2 FQNEAQ (reference sequence). Trimming pared 5 bases from V and 2 bases from J, leaving 18 bases between. This CDR3 has 16 amino acids. For the CDR3, the DNA is TGTGCCAGCAGCGACGCGTGGACAGACATCAACTATGGCTACACCTTC. Amino acids: CASSDAWTDINYGYTF.

This chain uses TRBV6-5 with TRBJ1-1, with a weak D call TRBD1 (6 bases). Germline V gives CDR1 MNHEY, CDR2 SVGAGI. V gave up 5 bases and J gave up 5 bases, with 15 bases separating them. The CDR3 is 14 amino acids. The CDR3: CASSRTDLETEAFF. In DNA form, the CDR3 reads TGTGCCAGCAGTCGGACAGACCTGGAAACTGAAGCTTTCTTT.

The genes are TRBV3-1 (or the pseudogene TRBV3-2) and TRBJ1-2, with D perhaps TRBD1 (5 bases). CDR1 is LGHDT and CDR2 is YNNKEL in the germline V gene (reference sequence). V lost 1 base, J lost 1 base, and 10 bases lay in between. This CDR3 is built from 15 residues. The CDR3 loop is CASSQVLGVNYGYTF. CDR3 sequence (DNA): TGTGCCAGCAGCCAAGTGTTAGGGGTTAACTATGGCTACACCTTC.

The chain employs TRBV18 and TRBJ1-2; possible D gene TRBD1, 5 bases. Germline lookup yields CDR1 KGHSH and CDR2 LQKENI. The length of the CDR3 is 16 residues. Trimming took off 3 bases at V and 2 bases at J, with 16 bases between the two ends. The CDR3 region has the DNA TGTGCCAGCTCACCCGGAGGTTCGGGGGGGAACTATGGCTACACCTTC. This encodes CASSPGGSGGNYGYTF.

The chain employs TRBV18 and TRBJ1-5, with D possibly being TRBD1 (6 bases). The CDR3 extends over 15 amino acids. Trimming took off 0 bases at V and 5 bases at J, with 11 bases between the two ends. Germline V gene sequence: CDR1 KGHSH, CDR2 LQKENI. As DNA, the CDR3 is TGTGCCAGCTCACCACCGGCAGGGGTTGATCAGCCCCAGCATTTT. As protein: CASSPPAGVDQPQHF.

The J gene is TRBJ1-1, the V gene TRBV10-2; D is unclear. Germline CDR1 WSHSY, CDR2 SAAADI. V was cut by 5 bases and J by 7 bases, with 14 bases left in between. CDR3 length: 13 residues. In nucleotides, the CDR3 is TGCGCCAGCAGTCCTTACCTACAGAATGAAGCTTTCTTT. Translated, it gives CASSPYLQNEAFF.

This clone came up once. The chain employs TRBV6-5 and TRBJ1-5; D is possibly TRBD1 (6 bases). Trimming removed 6 bases at V and 11 bases at J, with 20 bases between. The CDR3 spans 14 residues. The germline CDR1 and CDR2 sequences are MNHEY and SVGAGI. Here the CDR3 reads CASSSGTLYESQHF. CDR3 nucleotides: TGTGCCAGCAGCTCCGGGACACTTTATGAATCCCAGCATTTT.

The gene calls are TRBV5-1 and TRBJ1-1; D not resolved. Per the germline V gene, CDR1 is SGHRS and CDR2 is YFSETQ. The CDR3 spans 15 residues. Trimming pared 4 bases from V and 10 bases from J, leaving 23 bases between. CDR3 nucleotides: TGCGCCAGCAGCCCCCTCTCAATCGAGGTCCATGGAGCTTTCTTT. This translates into CASSPLSIEVHGAFF.

The chain uses TRBV5-1 and TRBJ2-1; D gene unclear. The CDR3 covers 15 residues. V lost 0 bases to trimming and J lost 0 bases, with 7 bases between them. Germline V gives CDR1 SGHRS, CDR2 YFSETQ. CDR3 in amino acids: CASSLGISSYNEQFF. CDR3 bases: TGCGCCAGCAGCTTGGGTATCAGCTCCTACAATGAGCAGTTCTTC.

This clone was observed a few times. The chain couples TRBV5-4 to TRBJ2-1, with TRBD2 identical over 7 bases. Germline V gene data show CDR1 as SGHNT and CDR2 as YYREEE (reference sequence). The CDR3 is 16 residues long. V trimming: 4 bases; J trimming: 0 bases; junction bases outside the gene matches: 7. CDR3 residues: CASSLGLADSYNEQFF. CDR3 nucleotide sequence: TGTGCCAGCAGCCTGGGGCTAGCGGACTCCTACAATGAGCAGTTCTTC.

The chain combines TRBV20-1 with TRBJ2-1, with D uncertain. Germline assignment: CDR1 DFQATT and CDR2 SNEGSKA (reference sequence). This CDR3 contains 11 residues. The V end lost 3 bases, the J end lost 8 bases, and 8 bases lay between the germline ends. DNA of the CDR3: TGCAGTGCTAGCCCCCTAGATGAGCAGTTCTTC. This translates into CSASPLDEQFF.

The chain couples TRBV30 to TRBJ2-7; 12 bases line up with TRBD2. CDR3 size: 14 residues. The trim removed 1 base at V and 5 bases at J, leaving 3 bases unmatched. The germline V gene has CDR1 GTSNPN and CDR2 SVGIG (reference sequence). The CDR3 coding sequence is TGTGCCTGGAGTGCGTCTAGCGGGGGGGACGAGCAGTACTTC. Encoded protein: CAWSASSGGDEQYF.

The rearrangement uses TRBV28 and TRBJ1-3, with 9 bases matching TRBD1. J gave up 0 bases and V 4 bases, and 4 bases lay outside the gene matches. This CDR3 has 16 residues. Germline V CDR1 and CDR2: MDHEN, SYDVKM. Written as DNA, the CDR3 is TGTGCCAGCAGTTCAACAGGGGGCGCCTCTGGAAACACCATATATTTT. Encoded protein: CASSSTGGASGNTIYF.

This clone was found once. The rearrangement joins TRBV6-5 to TRBJ1-1; D remains ambiguous. V was clipped by 6 bases and J by 3 bases, with 14 bases between them. This CDR3 contains 14 residues. Looked up from germline, CDR1 is MNHEY and CDR2 is SVGAGI. The CDR3 DNA reads TGTGCCAGCAGCCCCGGGAGGGAAGACACTGAAGCTTTCTTT. It specifies CASSPGREDTEAFF.